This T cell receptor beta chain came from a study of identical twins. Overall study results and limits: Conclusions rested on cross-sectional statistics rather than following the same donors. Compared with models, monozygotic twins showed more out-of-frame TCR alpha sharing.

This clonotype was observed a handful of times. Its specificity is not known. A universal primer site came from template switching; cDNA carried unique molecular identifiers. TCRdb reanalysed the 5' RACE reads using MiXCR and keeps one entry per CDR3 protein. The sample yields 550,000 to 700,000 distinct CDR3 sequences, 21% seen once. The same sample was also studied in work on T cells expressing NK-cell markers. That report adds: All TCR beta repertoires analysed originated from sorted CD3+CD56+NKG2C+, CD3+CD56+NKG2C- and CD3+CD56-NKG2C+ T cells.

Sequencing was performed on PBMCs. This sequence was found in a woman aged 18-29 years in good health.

CDR3 amino acids: CASVGITEAFF. The CDR3 nucleotides read TGTGCCAGCGTCGGGATCACTGAAGCTTTCTTT. The chain is built from TRBV12-3 or TRBV12-4 and TRBJ1-1; D gene unclear. Trimming removed 8 bases from V and 4 bases from J, with 8 bases in between. The CDR3 spans 11 residues.